These 16 T cell receptor beta chains originate from one sample sequenced in a study of blood T cell repertoires in COVID-19. This table comes from immunoSEQ multiplex PCR, and its TCRdb copy is limited to in-frame clones, with some not included. This table has 200,000 to 250,000 clones, approximately 86% appearing once. Source material: peripheral blood. The receptors were gathered from a woman aged 45-59 years with COVID-19, enrolled during active disease.

The V and J genes are TRBV27 and TRBJ2-1; 7 bases line up with TRBD1. The J segment lost 4 bases and the V segment lost 5 bases, leaving 8 bases of the junction unmatched. CDR3 length: 15 amino acids. In germline, CDR1 is MNHEY, CDR2 SMNVEV (reference sequence). The CDR3 nucleotides read TGTGCCAGCAGTATACGGGACAGCCTTTACAATGAGCAGTTCTTC. Its protein is CASSIRDSLYNEQFF.

The chain is built from TRBV5-1 and TRBJ2-5; 12 bases match TRBD1. V lost 4 bases and J lost 5; bases outside the gene matches: 6. Germline CDR1 and CDR2: SGHRS and YFSETQ. This CDR3 region has 15 residues. The CDR3, as DNA: TGCGCCAGCAGCCAGGGACAGGGGGCGGAGGAGACCCAGTACTTC. Its translation is CASSQGQGAEETQYF.

This clone was detected a few times. This rearrangement joins TRBV25-1 to TRBJ1-2; the D gene is possibly TRBD1 (6 bases). The germline gives CDR1 MGHDK, CDR2 SYGVNS. The V gene lost 5 bases and the J gene lost 4 bases, with 14 bases spanning the gap. The CDR3 has 14 amino acids. CDR3 in DNA: TGTGCCAGCAGTCCCGGGACACGAATCTATGGCTACACCTTC. This codes for CASSPGTRIYGYTF.

This chain uses TRBV5-6 with TRBJ2-3; 11 positions agree with TRBD2. V gave up 0 bases and J gave up 6 bases; unmatched junction bases: 9. Germline V gene sequence: CDR1 SGHDT, CDR2 YYEEEE. The length of the CDR3 is 17 residues. CDR3 sequence reads: CASSLGLAGGLMDTQYF. The CDR3 bases are TGTGCCAGCAGCTTGGGCCTAGCGGGGGGATTAATGGATACGCAGTATTTT. The full variable domain, rest sourced from reference TRBV5-6 and TRBJ2-3, is DAGVTQSPTHLIKTRGQQVTLRCSPKSGHDTVSWYQQALGQGPQFIFQYYEEEERQRGNFPDRFSGHQFPNYSSELNVNALLLGDSALYLCASSLGLAGGLMDTQYFGPGTRLTVL.

The chain is built from TRBV3-1 (or the pseudogene TRBV3-2) and TRBJ2-1; D unclear. The CDR3 has 14 residues. Germline V gene sequence: CDR1 LGHDT, CDR2 YNNKEL (reference sequence). V shed 0 bases and J shed 6 bases, with 9 bases lying between them. The CDR3 region is CASSQDTRINEQFF. The CDR3 DNA is TGTGCCAGCAGCCAAGATACGCGGATCAATGAGCAGTTCTTC.

The chain combines TRBV2 with TRBJ2-2, with a weak D call TRBD1 (5 bases). The CDR3 spans 13 residues. Deletions cut 5 bases from V and 4 bases from J, with 8 bases between. Germline CDR1 SNHLY, CDR2 FYNNEI. The CDR3 DNA is TGTGCCAGCAGTCGGCAGGGCACCGGGGAGCTGTTTTTT. It translates to CASSRQGTGELFF.

The rearrangement uses TRBV27 and TRBJ2-7, with a tentative D call TRBD2 (7 bases). Germline V gene lookup returns CDR1 MNHEY and CDR2 SMNVEV (reference sequence). The CDR3 runs 14 residues. The germline V and J ends were trimmed by 5 bases and 5 bases, with 16 bases remaining between them. In nucleotides, the CDR3 is TGTGCCAGCAGTCCTCAAGGGGGGGCCCACGAGCAGTACGTC. Its protein product is CASSPQGGAHEQYV.

The chain has TRBV9 and TRBJ2-2; unclear D gene. From germline, CDR1 is SGDLS and CDR2 YYNGEE. Trimming removed 0 bases from V and 7 bases from J, with 10 bases in between. This CDR3 has 14 residues. This CDR3 reads CASSVEPGSGELFF. The CDR3 region has the DNA TGTGCCAGCAGCGTAGAACCCGGTAGCGGGGAGCTGTTTTTT.

The rearrangement uses TRBV10-3 and TRBJ1-1; D unresolved. V lost 0 bases, J lost 0 bases, and 20 bases lay in between. CDR3 length: 19 residues. Germline CDR1 and CDR2: ENHRY and SYGVKD. The CDR3 DNA is TGTGCCATCAGTGAGTCGTTCTTTGGGAGCCCTGACATGAACACTGAAGCTTTCTTT. Translated: CAISESFFGSPDMNTEAFF.

A note on this clone: The sample contains more than one DNA sequence encoding this CDR3. The chain couples TRBV19 to TRBJ1-1, with D perhaps matching TRBD1 (5 bases). Germline V gene lookup returns CDR1 LNHDA and CDR2 SQIVND (reference sequence). This CDR3 contains 13 residues. V lost 3 bases and J 2 bases, leaving 7 bases between the germline ends. CDR3 nucleotide sequence: TGTGCCAGTAGTATGGGACTAAACACTGAAGCTTTCTTT. Translated: CASSMGLNTEAFF.

The chain uses TRBV6-5 and TRBJ1-6; a possible D gene is TRBD1 (5 bases). The germline V gene has CDR1 MNHEY and CDR2 SVGAGI. CDR3 size: 14 residues. V gave up 7 bases and J gave up 7 bases, with 14 bases separating them. DNA for the CDR3: TGTGCCAGCATAGGGGATGGGAACAATTCACCCCTCCACTTT. It yields the protein CASIGDGNNSPLHF.

This clone appeared many times. The chain is built from TRBV4-1 and TRBJ1-2; D unclear. CDR3 length equals 13 residues. Trimming shortened V by 4 bases and J by 3 bases, and 9 bases separated the two germline ends. The V gene's germline CDR1 is MGHRA and CDR2 YSYEKL. In DNA, the CDR3 is TGCGCCAGCAGCCCTCTGTCCTACTATGGCTACACCTTC. This gives the protein CASSPLSYYGYTF.

CDR3: CASSLDTYNEQFF. CDR3 DNA: TGTGCCAGTAGTCTGGACACCTACAATGAGCAGTTCTTC. The chain combines TRBV19 with TRBJ2-1, with D possibly being TRBD1 (5 bases). CDR3 size: 13 residues. With 5 bases removed from V and 2 bases from J, the gap between germline ends came to 7 bases. From germline, CDR1 is LNHDA and CDR2 SQIVND (reference sequence).

The chain carries TRBV19 and TRBJ1-1, with TRBD1 as a possible D gene (6 bases). Germline V gene data show CDR1 as LNHDA and CDR2 as SQIVND (reference sequence). Trimming left V 5 bases short and J 4 bases short, with 14 bases between. The CDR3 runs to 14 residues. CDR3 in amino acids: CASSLQGGSTEAFF. DNA of the CDR3: TGTGCCAGTAGTTTACAGGGAGGGAGCACTGAAGCTTTCTTT.

The chain joins TRBV15 to TRBJ2-1; TRBD2 agrees at 8 bases. The CDR3 length is 16 residues. V dropped 1 base and J dropped 5; count of bases not matched to a gene: 7. Germline-derived CDR1 and CDR2 are LNHNV and YYDKDF (reference sequence). DNA of the CDR3: TGTGCCACCAGCAGAGTGCTCGGGGGGGCAAACAATGAGCAGTTCTTC. Translating it yields CATSRVLGGANNEQFF.

The chain is built from TRBV2 and TRBJ1-5; 9 bases match TRBD1. J was trimmed by 4 bases and V by 8 bases; bases with no gene match: 9. Germline V CDR1 and CDR2: SNHLY, FYNNEI. This CDR3 spans 15 amino acids. The CDR3 protein is CASRLGGQGNQPQHF. Written as DNA, the CDR3 is TGTGCCAGCCGACTGGGAGGACAGGGGAATCAGCCCCAGCATTTT.